These 20 T cell receptor beta chains originate from one sample sequenced in a study of cytomegalovirus exposure and HLA in healthy donors. PCR amplification relied on 60 Vbeta primers (plus 13 Jbeta primers). The table came from immunoSEQ multiplex PCR; TCRdb's copy has only in-frame clones and leaves some out. The sample records roughly 150,000 clones, roughly 82% being singletons. Input material: PBMCs. Receptors originate from a girl aged 5-17 years in good health and CMV-seropositive.

This rearrangement joins TRBV7-8 to TRBJ1-2, with D unresolved. Trimming left V 0 bases short and J 3 bases short, with 8 bases between. The germline CDR1 and CDR2 sequences are SGHVS and FQNEAQ. The CDR3 length is 14 residues. CDR3 DNA: TGTGCCAGCAGCTTAGCGCTTTCGGACTATGGCTACACCTTC. Translating gives CASSLALSDYGYTF. The whole variable domain, remainder taken from reference TRBV7-8 and TRBJ1-2, is GAGVSQSPRYKVAKRGQDVALRCDPISGHVSLFWYQQALGQGPEFLTYFQNEAQLDKSGLPSDRFFAERPEGSVSTLKIQRTQQEDSAVYLCASSLALSDYGYTFGSGTRLTVV.

The V gene is TRBV10-2, the J gene TRBJ2-7, with D possibly matching TRBD2 (5 bases). Trimming left V 2 bases short and J 2 bases short, with 10 bases between. The CDR3 covers 14 residues. Germline V gives CDR1 WSHSY, CDR2 SAAADI. The CDR3 sequence is CASSEMGVAYEQYF. For the CDR3, the DNA is TGCGCCAGCAGTGAGATGGGAGTAGCCTACGAGCAGTACTTC.

The chain links TRBV2 to TRBJ2-4, with D possibly TRBD2 on 5 matching bases. This CDR3 region has 12 residues. Germline V lookup: CDR1 SNHLY, CDR2 FYNNEI. V dropped 6 bases and J dropped 7 bases, with 10 bases sitting between them. DNA of the CDR3: TGTGCCAGCAGGGCTCCGGGGAACATTCAGTACTTC. This gives the protein CASRAPGNIQYF.

The genes are TRBV28 and TRBJ1-2; D perhaps matches TRBD1 (5 bases). CDR3 length: 12 amino acids. V was shortened by 6 bases and J by 7 bases, with 12 bases between the two germline ends. CDR1 and CDR2 (germline): MDHEN, SYDVKM. The DNA for the CDR3 is TGTGCCAGCAGAGGACAATCGGCTGGCTACACCTTC. It is translated as CASRGQSAGYTF.

The sample holds a few counts of this clone. The genes are TRBV4-3 and TRBJ2-7; D perhaps matches TRBD2 (6 bases). This CDR3 region has 13 residues. Germline assignment: CDR1 LGHNA and CDR2 YSLEER. V shed 1 base and J shed 6 bases, with 10 bases lying between them. CDR3 nucleotide sequence: TGCGCCAGCAGCCAAGTCTCGGGGGTCGAGCAGTACTTC. Residues: CASSQVSGVEQYF.

The gene calls are TRBV11-2 and TRBJ1-5; possible D gene TRBD1, 6 bases. The CDR3 is made up of 13 amino acids. CDR1 and CDR2 (germline): SGHAT, FQNNGV. Between the trimmed V and J ends, which lost 5 bases and 7 bases, there was a span of 12 bases. CDR3 sequence: CASSVTGGQPQHF. The CDR3 DNA follows: TGTGCCAGCAGCGTGACAGGAGGCCAGCCCCAGCATTTT.

The chain employs TRBV7-2 and TRBJ2-1, with D uncertain. This CDR3 is built from 12 residues. The germline gives CDR1 SGHTA, CDR2 FQGNSA. V was cut by 5 bases and J by 3 bases, with 5 bases left in between. Here the CDR3 DNA reads TGTGCCAGCAGCCAAAACTACAATGAGCAGTTCTTC. Its protein product is CASSQNYNEQFF.

The chain is built from TRBV19 and TRBJ1-5; 7 bases line up with TRBD1. The CDR3 extends over 17 amino acids. The junction had 9 bases not matched to a gene; V was cut back by 1 base and J by 3 bases. Germline CDR1 reads LNHDA; CDR2 reads SQIVND (reference sequence). The CDR3 spells CASSIGGGRGANQPQHF. The CDR3 nucleotides read TGTGCCAGTAGTATAGGTGGAGGCAGGGGGGCCAATCAGCCCCAGCATTTT.

The chain is built from TRBV7-8 and TRBJ1-5, with 7 bases matching TRBD1. The length of the CDR3 is 20 residues. J lost 5 bases, V lost 5 bases, and 24 bases had no gene match. Per germline, CDR1 SGHVS and CDR2 FQNEAQ. As DNA, the CDR3 is TGTGCCAGCAGCACTAAAGCCGGCCACAGGGGAATGAAGGAGGATCAGCCCCAGCATTTT. It translates to CASSTKAGHRGMKEDQPQHF.

In this sample, this clone turned up once. V and J are TRBV5-6 and TRBJ2-5; TRBD1 agrees at 9 bases. The J segment lost 5 bases and the V segment lost 2 bases, leaving 7 bases of the junction unmatched. Germline assignment: CDR1 SGHDT and CDR2 YYEEEE. This CDR3 spans 15 amino acids. The CDR3, as DNA: TGTGCCAGCAGCTTCCGGGACAGGGTGAAGGAGACCCAGTACTTC. Translation gives CASSFRDRVKETQYF.

This clone was counted between two and nine times. V usage is TRBV6-1 and J usage is TRBJ2-5; D is undetermined. There are 14 residues in the CDR3. Germline-derived CDR1 and CDR2 are MNHNS and SASEGT. Between the trimmed V and J ends, which lost 7 bases and 3 bases, there was a span of 15 bases. In nucleotides, the CDR3 is TGTGCCAGCACCCCCAAGACCAGGAAAGAGACCCAGTACTTC. Its protein product is CASTPKTRKETQYF.

This clone turned up a few times. The V gene is TRBV27, the J gene TRBJ2-6; D might be TRBD1 (5 bases). This CDR3 region has 17 residues. Deletions cut 6 bases from V and 0 bases from J, with 15 bases between. Looked up from germline, CDR1 is MNHEY and CDR2 is SMNVEV (reference sequence). The CDR3 DNA reads as TGTGCCAGCAGGAGGACACCTTCGACCTCTGGGGCCAACGTCCTGACTTTC. It codes for CASRRTPSTSGANVLTF.

The rearrangement links TRBV20-1 to TRBJ1-2; no clear D gene. V gave up 5 bases and J gave up 2 bases, with 6 bases separating them. There are 11 residues in the CDR3. Germline V gene lookup returns CDR1 DFQATT and CDR2 SNEGSKA (reference sequence). CDR3 loop: CSAYLNYGYTF. CDR3 DNA: TGCAGTGCTTATCTAAACTATGGCTACACCTTC.

This rearrangement joins TRBV4-1 to TRBJ2-1; tentative D call: TRBD2 (5 bases). Germline V gene data show CDR1 as MGHRA and CDR2 as YSYEKL. V dropped 1 base and J dropped 5 bases, with 18 bases sitting between them. This CDR3 comprises 17 residues. CDR3 sequence reads: CASSQASQVGSDNEQFF. CDR3 DNA: TGCGCCAGCAGCCAAGCTTCCCAGGTTGGGAGCGACAATGAGCAGTTCTTC.

CDR3 DNA sequence: TGTGCCAGCAGCGACCCGTACAGGGATGTGTTAGACACTGAAGCTTTCTTT. The encoded protein is CASSDPYRDVLDTEAFF. The chain combines TRBV5-4 with TRBJ1-1; D perhaps matches TRBD1 (6 bases). The CDR3 runs to 17 residues. V lost 4 bases and J 3 bases, leaving 22 bases between the germline ends. Germline loops: CDR1 SGHNT, CDR2 YYREEE (reference sequence). The full variable domain, with the rest looked up from reference TRBV5-4 and TRBJ1-1, is ETGVTQSPTHLIKTRGQQVTLRCSSQSGHNTVSWYQQALGQGPQFIFQYYREEENGRGNFPPRFSGLQFPNYSSELNVNALELDDSALYLCASSDPYRDVLDTEAFFGQGTRLTVV.

V gene TRBV7-8 combines with J gene TRBJ2-1; D may be TRBD2 (6 bases). V lost 4 bases and J 3 bases, leaving 19 bases between the germline ends. The CDR3 spans 17 residues. CDR1 and CDR2 from the germline V gene are SGHVS and FQNEAQ. The CDR3, as DNA: TGTGCCAGCAGCTCAGCTCGGAGGGTCGGGAGCTACAATGAGCAGTTCTTC. It encodes CASSSARRVGSYNEQFF.

This sequence joins TRBV18 and TRBJ2-7; D may correspond to TRBD1 or TRBD2 (6 bases each). The germline V and J ends were trimmed by 5 bases and 6 bases, with 17 bases remaining between them. CDR1 is KGHSH, CDR2 LQKENI, per germline. The length of the CDR3 is 14 residues. The CDR3 is CASSAQGGKGEQYF. CDR3 nucleotide sequence: TGTGCCAGCTCAGCACAGGGCGGGAAGGGCGAGCAGTACTTC.

V is TRBV5-6 and J is TRBJ2-1; D gene ambiguous. V shed 4 bases and J shed 0 bases, with 14 bases lying between them. The CDR3 loop spans 16 amino acids. Germline V gene sequence: CDR1 SGHDT, CDR2 YYEEEE. This CDR3 is CASSNGARSSYNEQFF. As DNA, the CDR3 is TGTGCCAGCAGCAACGGTGCTCGGAGCTCCTACAATGAGCAGTTCTTC.

The chain links TRBV2 to TRBJ2-1; weak D call: TRBD2 (5 bases). CDR1 and CDR2 from the germline V gene are SNHLY and FYNNEI. The V gene lost 3 bases and the J gene lost 5 bases, with 17 bases spanning the gap. CDR3 length equals 16 residues. The CDR3 coding sequence is TGTGCCAGCAGTGATTGGGCTAGCCTCGGAAACAATGAGCAGTTCTTC. Translating gives CASSDWASLGNNEQFF.

The chain is built from TRBV7-6 and TRBJ2-3; D possibly corresponds to TRBD1 (6 bases). This CDR3 is built from 16 residues. Trimming cost V 5 bases and J 2 bases, with 17 bases left between them. Germline V CDR1 and CDR2: SGHVS, FNYEAQ. CDR3 sequence (DNA): TGTGCCAGCAGCCATATACAGGGCCTTAACACAGATACGCAGTATTTT. Encoded protein: CASSHIQGLNTDTQYF.